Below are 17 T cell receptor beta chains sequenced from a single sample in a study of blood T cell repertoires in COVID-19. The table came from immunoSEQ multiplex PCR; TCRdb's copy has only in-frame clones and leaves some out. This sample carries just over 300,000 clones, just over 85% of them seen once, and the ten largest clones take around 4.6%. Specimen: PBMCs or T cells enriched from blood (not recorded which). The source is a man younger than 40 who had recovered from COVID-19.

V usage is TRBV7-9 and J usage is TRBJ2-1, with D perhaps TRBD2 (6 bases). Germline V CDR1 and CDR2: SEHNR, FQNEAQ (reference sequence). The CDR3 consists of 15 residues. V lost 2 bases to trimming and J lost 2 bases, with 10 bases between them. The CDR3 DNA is TGTGCCAGCAGCTTAAGCCCGGGGGCCTACAATGAGCAGTTCTTC. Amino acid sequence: CASSLSPGAYNEQFF.

CDR3 sequence reads: CASSLERGGSSYEQYF. DNA of the CDR3: TGCGCCAGCAGCTTGGAACGGGGTGGGAGCTCCTACGAGCAGTACTTC. The chain is built from TRBV5-1 and TRBJ2-7; weak D call: TRBD2 (5 bases). Trimming removed 0 bases at V and 0 bases at J, with 13 bases between. CDR1 and CDR2 (germline): SGHRS, YFSETQ. CDR3 length: 16 amino acids.

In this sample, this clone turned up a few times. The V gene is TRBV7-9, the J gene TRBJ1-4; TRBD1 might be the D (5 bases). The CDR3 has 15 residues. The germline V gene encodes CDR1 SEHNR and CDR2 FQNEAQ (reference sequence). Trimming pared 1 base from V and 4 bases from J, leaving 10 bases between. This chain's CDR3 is CASSLVEGSNEKLFF. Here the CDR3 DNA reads TGTGCCAGCAGCTTAGTGGAGGGGAGTAATGAAAAACTGTTTTTT.

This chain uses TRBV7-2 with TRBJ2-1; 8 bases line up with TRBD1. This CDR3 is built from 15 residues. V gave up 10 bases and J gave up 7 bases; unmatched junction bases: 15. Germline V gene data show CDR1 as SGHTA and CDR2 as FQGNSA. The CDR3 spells CATGLAGGARNEQFF. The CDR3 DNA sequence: TGTGCCACCGGGCTGGCAGGGGGCGCGAGGAATGAGCAGTTCTTC.

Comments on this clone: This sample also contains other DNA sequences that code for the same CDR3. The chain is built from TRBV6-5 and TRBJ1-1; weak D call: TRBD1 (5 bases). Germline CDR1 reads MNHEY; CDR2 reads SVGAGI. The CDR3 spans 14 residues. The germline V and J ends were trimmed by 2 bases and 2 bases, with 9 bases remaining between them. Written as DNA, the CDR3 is TGTGCCAGCAGTTACAGCGGGGGAAACACTGAAGCTTTCTTT. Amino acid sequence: CASSYSGGNTEAFF.

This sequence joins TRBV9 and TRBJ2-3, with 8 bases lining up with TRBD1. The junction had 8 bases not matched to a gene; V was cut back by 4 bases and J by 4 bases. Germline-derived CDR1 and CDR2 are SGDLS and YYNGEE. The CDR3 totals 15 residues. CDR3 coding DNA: TGTGCCAGCAGCTCCAGGACAGGGTATGCAGATACGCAGTATTTT. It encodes CASSSRTGYADTQYF.

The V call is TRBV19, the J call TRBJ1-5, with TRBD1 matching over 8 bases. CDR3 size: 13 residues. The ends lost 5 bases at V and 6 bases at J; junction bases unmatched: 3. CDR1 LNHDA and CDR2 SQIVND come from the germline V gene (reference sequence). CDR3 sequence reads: CASSAQGGQPQHF. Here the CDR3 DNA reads TGTGCCAGTAGTGCACAGGGGGGTCAGCCCCAGCATTTT.

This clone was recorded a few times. The CDR3 nucleotides are TGTGCCAGCAGCTTAGGCCGGGACTATGGCTACACCTTC. Its translation: CASSLGRDYGYTF. The chain joins TRBV11-3 to TRBJ1-2; no reliable D call. Germline-derived CDR1 and CDR2 are SGHNT and YENEEA. This CDR3 has 13 amino acids. V lost 1 base, J lost 3 bases, and 6 bases lay in between.

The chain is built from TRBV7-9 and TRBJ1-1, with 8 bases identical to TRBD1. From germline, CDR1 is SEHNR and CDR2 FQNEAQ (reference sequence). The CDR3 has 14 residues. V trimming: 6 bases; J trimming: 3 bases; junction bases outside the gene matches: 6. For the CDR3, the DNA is TGTGCCAGCAGGAGACAGGGGAAGGACACTGAAGCTTTCTTT. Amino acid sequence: CASRRQGKDTEAFF.

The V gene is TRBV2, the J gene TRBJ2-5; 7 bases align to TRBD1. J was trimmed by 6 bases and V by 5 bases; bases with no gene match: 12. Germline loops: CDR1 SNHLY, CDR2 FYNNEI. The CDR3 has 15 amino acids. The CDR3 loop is CASSLPGTVSKTQYF. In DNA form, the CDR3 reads TGTGCCAGCAGTCTCCCCGGGACAGTATCGAAGACCCAGTACTTC.

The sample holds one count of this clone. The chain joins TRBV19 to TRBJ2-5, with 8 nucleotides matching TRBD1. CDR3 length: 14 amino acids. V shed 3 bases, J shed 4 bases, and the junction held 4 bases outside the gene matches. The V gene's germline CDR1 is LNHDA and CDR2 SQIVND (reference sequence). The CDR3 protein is CASSIQGARETQYF. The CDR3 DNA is TGTGCCAGTAGTATCCAGGGGGCGCGAGAGACCCAGTACTTC.

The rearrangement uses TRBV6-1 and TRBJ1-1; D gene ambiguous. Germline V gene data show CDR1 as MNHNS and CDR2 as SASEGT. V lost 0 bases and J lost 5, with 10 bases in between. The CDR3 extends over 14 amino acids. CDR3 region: CASSEAPGGTEAFF. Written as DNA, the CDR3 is TGTGCCAGCAGTGAAGCGCCGGGAGGAACTGAAGCTTTCTTT.

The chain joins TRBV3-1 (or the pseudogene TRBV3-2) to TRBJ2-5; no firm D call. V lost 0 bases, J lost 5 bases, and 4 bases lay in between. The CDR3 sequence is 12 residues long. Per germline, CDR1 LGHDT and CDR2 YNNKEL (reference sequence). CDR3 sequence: CASSQDLETQYF. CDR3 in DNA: TGTGCCAGCAGCCAAGATCTGGAGACCCAGTACTTC.

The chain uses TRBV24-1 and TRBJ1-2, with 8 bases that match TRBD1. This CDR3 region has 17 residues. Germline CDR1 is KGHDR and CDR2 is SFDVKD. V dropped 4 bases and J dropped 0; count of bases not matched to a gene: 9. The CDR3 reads CATSEGIEQGANYGYTF. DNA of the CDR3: TGTGCCACCAGTGAAGGTATTGAACAGGGGGCTAACTATGGCTACACCTTC.

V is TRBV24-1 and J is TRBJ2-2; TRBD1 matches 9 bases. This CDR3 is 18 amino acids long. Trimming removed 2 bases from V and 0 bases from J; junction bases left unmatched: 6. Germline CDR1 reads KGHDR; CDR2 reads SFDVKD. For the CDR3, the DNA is TGTGCCACCAGTGATTGGGGGACAGGGCCCTCGAACACCGGGGAGCTGTTTTTT. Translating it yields CATSDWGTGPSNTGELFF.

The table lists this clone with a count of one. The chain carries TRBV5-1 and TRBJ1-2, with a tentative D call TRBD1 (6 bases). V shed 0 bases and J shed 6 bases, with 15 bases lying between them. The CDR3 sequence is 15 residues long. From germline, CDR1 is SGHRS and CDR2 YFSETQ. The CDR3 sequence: CASSLGTGGANGYTF. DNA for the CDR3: TGCGCCAGCAGCTTGGGTACGGGGGGCGCGAATGGCTACACCTTC.

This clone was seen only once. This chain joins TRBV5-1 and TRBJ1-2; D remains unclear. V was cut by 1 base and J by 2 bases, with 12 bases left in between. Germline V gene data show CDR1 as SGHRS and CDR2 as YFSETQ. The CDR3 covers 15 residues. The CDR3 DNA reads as TGCGCCAGCAGCTTGTATCCGGGGTCCAACTATGGCTACACCTTC. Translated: CASSLYPGSNYGYTF.